The 20 T cell receptor beta chains in this list originate from one sample, sequenced in a study of CXCR3-negative and CXCR3-positive naive CD8 T cells. All TRB cDNA libraries came from 5' RACE performed with UMI labels. TCRdb processed the 5' RACE reads again and assigns one entry to each CDR3 protein, with no DNA. The sample includes about 130,000 distinct CDR3 sequences. Sequencing was performed on naive CXCR3- CD8+ T cells from blood. The subset is: CD45RO-CCR7+CD27+CD95- naive CD8+ T cells lacking CXCR3 (TNR3-). These receptors came from a human donor in good health. Some clones in this sample may be carry-over from other donors' samples.

The chain is built from TRBV12-3 or TRBV12-4 and TRBJ2-7; with no DNA, the TCRdb D assignment of TRBD2 cannot be verified. The CDR3 extends over 14 amino acids. This CDR3 is CASSFTSGPYEQYF.

The CDR3 sequence is CASSSTGDPYEQYF. The rearrangement uses TRBV7-8 and TRBJ2-7; TCRdb calls TRBD1, which cannot be checked without DNA. Germline CDR1 is SGHVS and CDR2 is FQNEAQ. The CDR3 runs to 14 residues.

The genes are TRBV28 and TRBJ1-1; TCRdb returns TRBD1, unconfirmable since there is no DNA. The CDR3 contains 17 residues. Per germline, CDR1 MDHEN and CDR2 SYDVKM. The CDR3 loop is CASSYRGMGRIGTEAFF.

V and J are TRBV28 and TRBJ2-2; TCRdb's D call, TRBD2, is unchecked because there is no DNA. The CDR3 totals 17 residues. CDR1 is MDHEN, CDR2 SYDVKM, per germline. CDR3 residues: CASSLLAGGSGTGELFF.

V and J are TRBV4-3 and TRBJ1-6. Germline V gene data show CDR1 as LGHNA and CDR2 as YSLEER. CDR3 size: 15 residues. The CDR3 reads CASSQDRGGNSPLHF.

The chain links TRBV7-6 to TRBJ2-2. The CDR3 covers 12 residues. CDR1 SGHVS and CDR2 FNYEAQ come from the germline V gene. The CDR3 loop is CASSGNTGELFF.

The genes are TRBV6-2 or TRBV6-3 and TRBJ2-7; no DNA is available, so the TRBD1 call from TCRdb remains unchecked. Per the germline V gene, CDR1 is MNHEY and CDR2 is SVGEGT. The CDR3 is 16 residues long. CDR3 region: CASSTPDRGSGYEQYF.

The rearrangement joins TRBV7-3 to TRBJ2-1; TCRdb names TRBD1, which stays unverified in the absence of DNA. The V gene's germline CDR1 is SGHTA and CDR2 FQGTGA. CDR3 length: 13 amino acids. CDR3 region: CASSPSGGYEQFF. The whole variable domain, remainder taken from reference TRBV7-3 and TRBJ2-1, is GAGVSQTPSNKVTEKGKYVELRCDPISGHTALYWYRQSLGQGPEFLIYFQGTGAADDSGLPNDRFFAVRPEGSVSTLKIQRTERGDSAVYLCASSPSGGYEQFFGPGTRLTVL.

This chain joins TRBV6-5 and TRBJ1-5. CDR1 and CDR2 (germline): MNHEY, SVGAGI. The CDR3 loop spans 15 amino acids. The CDR3 region is CASSELRDSNQPQHF.

The gene calls are TRBV7-7 and TRBJ2-5. Germline V gene lookup returns CDR1 SSHAT and CDR2 FNYEAQ (reference sequence). This CDR3 comprises 14 residues. The CDR3 sequence is CASSLRQSQETQYF.

The chain joins TRBV11-1 to TRBJ1-1; the TCRdb D gene call, TRBD1, has no DNA to confirm it. Per germline, CDR1 SGHAT and CDR2 FQDESV (reference sequence). The CDR3 has 15 residues. CDR3 sequence: CASSPHRGKNTEAFF.

The chain recombines TRBV29-1 with TRBJ2-7; TCRdb reports TRBD1, a call that lacks DNA to check it against. The CDR3 is made up of 14 amino acids. Germline CDR1 and CDR2: SQVTM and ANQGSEA. The CDR3 loop reads CGAGQGTGIYEQYF.

CDR3 loop: CASSFSASGGYNEQFF. The chain is built from TRBV7-3 and TRBJ2-1; checking the TCRdb D call of TRBD1 is not possible without DNA. CDR1 is SGHTA and CDR2 is FQGTGA in the germline V gene. This CDR3 has 16 amino acids.

The rearrangement uses TRBV19 and TRBJ2-2. The CDR3 runs to 11 residues. The germline V gene encodes CDR1 LNHDA and CDR2 SQIVND (reference sequence). CDR3 residues: CASRHSGELFF.

The chain couples TRBV11-2 to TRBJ2-1. This CDR3 spans 13 amino acids. Germline V lookup: CDR1 SGHAT, CDR2 FQNNGV. This CDR3 reads CASSFRLGNEQFF.

This chain uses TRBV12-5 with TRBJ2-2; TCRdb lists TRBD1, though no DNA is available to test this call. This CDR3 comprises 16 residues. Germline V gene data show CDR1 as LGHNT and CDR2 as FRNRAP. This chain's CDR3 is CASGLDPGGFPGELFF.

CDR3 amino acids: CASSFPINYGYTF. The chain employs TRBV27 and TRBJ1-2. Looked up from germline, CDR1 is MNHEY and CDR2 is SMNVEV (reference sequence). The CDR3 length is 13 residues.

The chain couples TRBV7-9 to TRBJ1-2. The germline gives CDR1 SEHNR, CDR2 FQNEAQ (reference sequence). This CDR3 is 16 amino acids long. This CDR3 is CASSLVPENINYGYTF. The whole variable domain, filled in from reference TRBV7-9 and TRBJ1-2, reads DTGVSQNPRHKITKRGQNVTFRCDPISEHNRLYWYRQTLGQGPEFLTYFQNEAQLEKSRLLSDRFSAERPKGSFSTLEIQRTEQGDSAMYLCASSLVPENINYGYTFGSGTRLTVV.

CDR3 in amino acids: CASARDGSYEQYF. V and J are TRBV28 and TRBJ2-7; TCRdb calls TRBD1, which cannot be checked without DNA. The germline gives CDR1 MDHEN, CDR2 SYDVKM. The CDR3 consists of 13 residues.

The rearrangement links TRBV7-9 to TRBJ2-1; TCRdb outputs TRBD1, but without DNA this stays unchecked. CDR3 length: 12 amino acids. Germline V gene lookup returns CDR1 SEHNR and CDR2 FQNEAQ (reference sequence). This CDR3 reads CASRGQYNEQFF.